This T cell receptor (beta chain) comes out of a study of Tregs in tolerant kidney transplant recipients. This clone was recorded once. Its cognate antigen is unknown. Thawed PBMCs were FACS-sorted into unstimulated CD4+CD25+CD127- regulatory T cells, CD4+CD25- non-regulatory cells, CD4 and CD8 cells. Profiled with immunoSEQ multiplex PCR; TCRdb holds only in-frame clones, not every one. The table shows about 240,000 clones, with approximately 84% occurring only once. The CDR3 contains 15 residues. CDR1 is MNHEY, CDR2 SVGAGI, per germline. Trimming at V came to 7 bases and at J to 6 bases, leaving 14 bases not matched to a gene. The study's findings and limits: Findings come from small patient numbers and require larger validation. No direct test of biological reproducibility was done here. Tregs expanded with activated donor B cells seemed most donor-specific.

The source material was CD4+ T cells from blood. V gene TRBV6-5 combines with J gene TRBJ2-7; 8 bases match TRBD2. This receptor was obtained from a human donor in good health. CDR3 bases: TGTGCCAGCACCCAACGGGAGGGAGGTGGAGGCGAGCAGTACTTC. Its translation: CASTQREGGGGEQYF.